A single sample is the source of the 7 T cell receptor beta chains below, sequenced in a study of response to subunit inactivated influenza vaccine. Via MiXCR, TCRdb re-called the RT-PCR reads, giving one row per CDR3 protein. Found here are hundreds of thousands of distinct CDR3 sequences, 13% to 15% of them singletons; the top ten hold 7.5% to 8%. The sample in question was PBMCs from blood, obtained 14 to 15 days before vaccination. These receptors were taken from a man between 50 and 59 years old who received an inactivated influenza vaccine.

This sequence joins TRBV4-2 and TRBJ1-6, with TRBD1 matching 7 bases. CDR1 is LGHNA, CDR2 YNFKEQ, per germline. V gave up 0 bases and J gave up 9 bases; unmatched junction bases: 11. The CDR3 runs to 17 residues. DNA of the CDR3: TGTGCCAGCAGCCAAGATGGGCAGGGGGTAGTCGGTTCACCCCTCCACTTT. This gives the protein CASSQDGQGVVGSPLHF.

This clonotype was counted at least ten times. For the CDR3, the DNA is TGCAGTGCTACGGACAATGAGCAGTTCTTC. It encodes CSATDNEQFF. The chain couples TRBV20-1 to TRBJ2-1, with unresolved D. Trimming removed 4 bases from V and 5 bases from J, with 3 bases in between. This CDR3 contains 10 residues. CDR1 is DFQATT and CDR2 is SNEGSKA in the germline V gene (reference sequence).

The chain links TRBV4-1 to TRBJ2-3; TRBD2 agrees at 12 bases. CDR1 is MGHRA, CDR2 YSYEKL, per germline. V lost 0 bases, J lost 4 bases, and 2 bases stayed unmatched. The CDR3 totals 16 residues. The CDR3 reads CASSQEPSGGADTQYF. Written as DNA, the CDR3 is TGCGCCAGCAGCCAAGAGCCTAGCGGGGGGGCAGATACGCAGTATTTT.

The chain employs TRBV20-1 and TRBJ2-3; a weak D match, TRBD2 (6 bases). CDR3 length: 14 amino acids. Deletions cut 1 base from V and 1 base from J, with 9 bases between. Per the germline V gene, CDR1 is DFQATT and CDR2 is SNEGSKA (reference sequence). The CDR3 loop is CSARVAGRTDTQYF. As DNA, the CDR3 is TGCAGTGCTAGAGTGGCGGGACGCACAGATACGCAGTATTTT.

Only a few counts were recorded for this clonotype. The chain employs TRBV29-1 and TRBJ2-1; tentatively, D is TRBD1 (6 bases). The V gene lost 2 bases and the J gene lost 5 bases, with 7 bases spanning the gap. This CDR3 is built from 12 residues. CDR1 SQVTM and CDR2 ANQGSEA come from the germline V gene. DNA for the CDR3: TGCAGCGTTGAATCAGGGGACAATGAGCAGTTCTTC. Amino acid sequence: CSVESGDNEQFF.

This clonotype was recorded at least ten times. The V call is TRBV2, the J call TRBJ2-4, with 13 bases identical to TRBD2. Looked up from germline, CDR1 is SNHLY and CDR2 is FYNNEI. CDR3 length: 14 residues. The junction had 5 bases not matched to a gene; V was cut back by 1 base and J by 14 bases. CDR3 sequence: CASSEGLAGGLKYF. As DNA, the CDR3 is TGTGCCAGCAGTGAAGGACTAGCGGGAGGTCTTAAGTACTTC.

The V and J genes are TRBV5-1 and TRBJ2-1; no definite D call. The CDR3 has 15 residues. V lost 3 bases, J lost 0 bases, and 10 bases lay in between. The germline V gene encodes CDR1 SGHRS and CDR2 YFSETQ. This chain's CDR3 is CASSSDRNSYNEQFF. The CDR3 nucleotides read TGCGCCAGCAGCTCGGACCGAAACTCCTACAATGAGCAGTTCTTC.